The 8 T cell receptor beta chains below all came from one sample that was sequenced in a study of Ad26.COV2.S vaccination and SARS-CoV-2 variants. Sample treatment: 19 received Ad26.COV2.S at low or high dose, single or two shots; 5 received placebo; per-sample allocation not given. Vaccine and placebo recipients were sampled on day 63 after the first injection. Measured with immunoSEQ multiplex PCR; TCRdb has only the in-frame clones, and not every one. Counted here are around 300,000 clones, roughly 90% occurring once; the ten biggest clones make up around 5.8%. The starting material was peripheral blood, obtained in a trial of Ad26.COV2.S vaccine versus placebo. These receptor sequences come from a person aged 18 to 59 who received the Ad26.COV2.S COVID-19 vaccine or a placebo.

The chain has TRBV5-1 and TRBJ1-6; TRBD1 is a possible D gene (6 bases). V was cut by 4 bases and J by 6 bases, with 23 bases left in between. Germline lookup yields CDR1 SGHRS and CDR2 YFSETQ. The CDR3 covers 18 residues. CDR3 amino acids: CASSPQGGGLGRNSPLHF. The CDR3 DNA is TGCGCCAGCAGCCCCCAAGGAGGGGGTTTGGGGCGTAATTCACCCCTCCACTTT. The variable domain in full, with the rest retrieved from reference TRBV5-1 and TRBJ1-6, is KAGVTQTPRYLIKTRGQQVTLSCSPISGHRSVSWYQQTPGQGLQFLFEYFSETQRNKGNFPGRFSGRQFSNSRSEMNVSTLELGDSALYLCASSPQGGGLGRNSPLHFGNGTRLTVT.

The chain employs TRBV6-5 and TRBJ2-1; tentatively, D is TRBD2 (6 bases). Deletions cut 7 bases from V and 5 bases from J, with 15 bases between. CDR3 length: 14 amino acids. CDR1 is MNHEY and CDR2 is SVGAGI in the germline V gene. The CDR3 nucleotides are TGTGCCAGCACAACCAGGACTAAACACAATGAGCAGTTCTTC. Residues: CASTTRTKHNEQFF.

This chain uses TRBV10-3 with TRBJ2-5; D is perhaps TRBD2 (5 bases). Germline V CDR1 and CDR2: ENHRY, SYGVKD. V was trimmed by 3 bases and J by 1 base, leaving 6 bases between them. The CDR3 loop spans 13 amino acids. The CDR3: CAISDGGQETQYF. CDR3 coding DNA: TGTGCCATCAGTGACGGAGGCCAAGAGACCCAGTACTTC.

The rearrangement uses TRBV19 and TRBJ1-1; D unresolved. Germline-derived CDR1 and CDR2 are LNHDA and SQIVND (reference sequence). This CDR3 comprises 15 residues. Trimming took off 3 bases at V and 4 bases at J, with 15 bases between the two ends. CDR3 DNA sequence: TGTGCCAGTAGTATCCCCCTAGGACGGGGCACTGAAGCTTTCTTT. The encoded protein is CASSIPLGRGTEAFF. Full variable domain (missing parts from reference TRBV19 and TRBJ1-1): DGGITQSPKYLFRKEGQNVTLSCEQNLNHDAMYWYRQDPGQGLRLIYYSQIVNDFQKGDIAEGYSVSREKKESFPLTVTSAQKNPTAFYLCASSIPLGRGTEAFFGQGTRLTVV.

This clone was counted a few times. The chain uses TRBV30 and TRBJ1-1; D perhaps matches TRBD1 (5 bases). This CDR3 region has 14 residues. Trimming cost V 1 base and J 6 bases, with 15 bases left between them. Germline CDR1 and CDR2: GTSNPN and SVGIG (reference sequence). The CDR3 nucleotides are TGTGCCTGGAGTGAGGTCAGGGCAAGCGCTGAAGCTTTCTTT. Residues: CAWSEVRASAEAFF.

On this clone: The same CDR3 also results from other DNA sequences found in this sample. V and J are TRBV9 and TRBJ1-3; no firm D call. CDR3 length equals 13 residues. The V end was cut by 0 bases, the J end by 4 bases, with 5 bases between. CDR1 is SGDLS and CDR2 is YYNGEE in the germline V gene. CDR3 residues: CASSVATGNTIYF. Here the CDR3 DNA reads TGTGCCAGCAGCGTAGCTACCGGAAACACCATATATTTT. Variable domain in full (rest from reference TRBV9 and TRBJ1-3): DSGVTQTPKHLITATGQRVTLRCSPRSGDLSVYWYQQSLDQGLQFLIQYYNGEERAKGNILERFSAQQFPDLHSELNLSSLELGDSALYFCASSVATGNTIYFGEGSWLTVV.

The chain has TRBV9 and TRBJ2-7, with a possible D match to TRBD1 (6 bases). The CDR3 consists of 14 residues. Germline CDR1 is SGDLS and CDR2 is YYNGEE. V dropped 2 bases and J dropped 2 bases, with 11 bases sitting between them. The CDR3 loop is CASSVRQAAYEQYF. The DNA for the CDR3 is TGTGCCAGCAGCGTTCGACAGGCCGCCTACGAGCAGTACTTC.

In this sample, this clone turned up once. The V and J genes are TRBV4-3 and TRBJ1-1, with D possibly matching TRBD1 (5 bases). Germline CDR1 reads LGHNA; CDR2 reads YSLEER. This CDR3 has 15 amino acids. V dropped 6 bases and J dropped 2 bases, with 16 bases sitting between them. CDR3 nucleotide sequence: TGCGCCAGCAGACCCGCGGGGGACGTAAACACTGAAGCTTTCTTT. It translates to CASRPAGDVNTEAFF.